Shown below are 21 T cell receptor beta chains from a single sample sequenced in a study of blood T cells in healthy people across ages. The authors ran a second PCR of about 7 to 11 cycles using a sample-barcoded 5' primer and a J-beta primer mix. Each CDR3 protein gets one entry after TCRdb re-called the 5' RACE reads with MiXCR. The sample carries about 650,000 distinct CDR3 sequences, approximately 30% recorded once. Specimen: blood. All receptors come from a woman aged 80 or over in good health.

This clonotype appeared many times. This chain joins TRBV6-5 and TRBJ1-5, with 12 bases fitting TRBD1. The CDR3 is 17 residues long. Trimming at V came to 4 bases and at J to 1 base, leaving 5 bases not matched to a gene. CDR1 is MNHEY and CDR2 is SVGAGI in the germline V gene. In DNA form, the CDR3 reads TGTGCCAGCAGTTCGGGGACAGGGGGCGCGAGCAATCAGCCCCAGCATTTT. Amino acids: CASSSGTGGASNQPQHF.

About this clonotype itself: Compared with germline, one end of the junction differs, possibly owing to a read error. This chain connects TRBV10-3 to TRBJ1-2, with 10 bases aligning to TRBD1. The CDR3 covers 14 residues. Per the germline V gene, CDR1 is ENHRY and CDR2 is SYGVKD. CDR3 DNA sequence: TGCGCCATCAGGGGGACAGGGGCTAGCTATGGCTACACCTTC. It yields the protein CAIRGTGASYGYTF.

With respect to this clonotype: Possible read error: a much larger clone is one base away. The chain is built from TRBV18 and TRBJ2-1; either TRBD1 or TRBD2 may supply D (5 bases each). The CDR3 totals 16 residues. Per the germline V gene, CDR1 is KGHSH and CDR2 is LQKENI. This CDR3 is CASSLRGVGAYNEQIF. As DNA, the CDR3 is TGTGCCAGCTCACTAAGAGGGGTAGGCGCCTACAATGAGCAGATCTTC.

This clonotype appeared a few times. This could be a read error, since a much larger clone is one nucleotide away. The J gene is TRBJ2-7, the V gene TRBV20-1; 9 nucleotides agree with TRBD1. With 0 bases clipped from V and 3 bases from J, the junction kept 6 bases outside the gene matches. Germline V gene lookup returns CDR1 DFQATT and CDR2 SNEGSKA (reference sequence). The CDR3 spans 15 residues. This CDR3 reads CSARDWGTGYYEQYF. The CDR3 bases are TGCAGTGCTAGAGATTGGGGGACAGGGTACTACGAGCAGTACTTC.

This clonotype has only a few counts. The rearrangement uses TRBV6-5 and TRBJ2-1; no reliable D call. The germline V and J ends were trimmed by 3 bases and 8 bases, with 8 bases remaining between them. The CDR3 length is 12 residues. Per germline, CDR1 MNHEY and CDR2 SVGAGI. CDR3 residues: CASSYTGDEQFF. In DNA, the CDR3 is TGTGCCAGCAGTTATACTGGGGATGAGCAGTTCTTC.

This clonotype has a count of ten or more. The chain employs TRBV18 and TRBJ2-7; D is perhaps TRBD1 (6 bases). This CDR3 is 16 amino acids long. Germline CDR1 reads KGHSH; CDR2 reads LQKENI. V lost 3 bases to trimming and J lost 0 bases, with 15 bases between them. The CDR3: CASSPSRTDSSYEQYF. In DNA form, the CDR3 reads TGTGCCAGCTCACCTTCAAGGACGGACAGCTCCTACGAGCAGTACTTC.

The J gene is TRBJ2-2, the V gene TRBV30; tentatively, D is TRBD2 (7 bases). CDR1 GTSNPN and CDR2 SVGIG come from the germline V gene (reference sequence). CDR3 length: 16 residues. V lost 1 base and J lost 7, with 19 bases in between. CDR3 in DNA: TGTGCCTGGAGTGCCCTAGGGGGACTACATATCGGGGAGCTGTTTTTT. Translation gives CAWSALGGLHIGELFF. The variable domain in full, completed from reference TRBV30 and TRBJ2-2, reads SQTIHQWPATLVQPVGSPLSLECTVEGTSNPNLYWYRQAAGRGLQLLFYSVGIGQISSEVPQNLSASRPQDRQFILSSKKLLLSDSGFYLCAWSALGGLHIGELFFGEGSRLTVL.

This clonotype was counted a single time. One base away lies a much larger clone, so this may be a sequencing read error. The chain carries TRBV27 and TRBJ2-6; D is unresolved. Germline values: CDR1 MNHEY, CDR2 SMNVEV (reference sequence). The ends were cut back, 5 bases at V and 4 bases at J, with 9 bases in the middle. CDR3 length: 14 amino acids. CDR3 DNA: TGTGCCAGCAGTAAAACCTCAGGGGCCAACGTCCTGACTTTC. This codes for CASSKTSGANVLTF.

CDR3 sequence (DNA): TGTGCCAGCAGCCAAGATGGGCGGACTAGCACAGATACGCAGTATTTT. Its translation: CASSQDGRTSTDTQYF. The rearrangement uses TRBV4-2 and TRBJ2-3; TRBD2 might be the D (5 bases). Deletions cut 0 bases from V and 0 bases from J, with 10 bases between. This CDR3 region has 16 residues. CDR1 LGHNA and CDR2 YNFKEQ come from the germline V gene.

This sequence joins TRBV12-3 or TRBV12-4 and TRBJ2-4; a weak D match, TRBD2 (5 bases). The end of the DNA fits TRBJ2-7 better, so the J call may be wrong. The CDR3 is 15 amino acids. The CDR3 region is CASSLPGVPLYEQYF. CDR3 in DNA: TGTGCCAGCAGTTTGCCCGGGGTTCCGCTCTACGAGCAGTACTTC.

This clonotype has a count of ten or more. The CDR3 DNA reads TGCAGCGTCCGGGACAGGAGCCCGACTAACTATGGCTACACCTTC. Its protein is CSVRDRSPTNYGYTF. The chain joins TRBV29-1 to TRBJ1-2; 8 bases line up with TRBD1. The germline gives CDR1 SQVTM, CDR2 ANQGSEA. After removal of 6 bases from V and 0 bases from J, the junction contained 9 bases not matched to a gene. This CDR3 contains 15 residues.

This rearrangement joins TRBV24-1 to TRBJ2-2; 8 bases match TRBD1. Germline values: CDR1 KGHDR, CDR2 SFDVKD. The length of the CDR3 is 17 residues. The J segment lost 2 bases and the V segment lost 2 bases, leaving 6 bases of the junction unmatched. CDR3 coding DNA: TGTGCCACCAGTGATTGGCTGGACAGGGTAAACACCGGGGAGCTGTTTTTT. This gives the protein CATSDWLDRVNTGELFF.

J is TRBJ2-7 and V is TRBV7-8, with 7 bases lining up with TRBD2. Germline V gene lookup returns CDR1 SGHVS and CDR2 FQNEAQ. This CDR3 comprises 14 residues. With V trimmed by 4 bases and J by 3 bases, 6 bases remained unmatched. In DNA, the CDR3 is TGTGCCAGCAGCTGGGGGGGAAATAGCTACGAGCAGTACTTC. This encodes CASSWGGNSYEQYF.

This clonotype has a count of ten or more. CDR3 DNA: TGCGCCAGCAGCCAGACCGGGGCACTTAATCAAGAGACCCAGTACTTC. It codes for CASSQTGALNQETQYF. The rearrangement uses TRBV4-1 and TRBJ2-5; D possibly uses TRBD1 or TRBD2 (5 bases each). CDR1 and CDR2 from the germline V gene are MGHRA and YSYEKL. This CDR3 spans 16 amino acids. V gave up 3 bases and J gave up 2 bases, with 16 bases separating them.

This clonotype was seen repeatedly, ten times or more. The genes are TRBV5-1 and TRBJ2-7; no clear D. The CDR3 extends over 13 amino acids. Germline V gene lookup returns CDR1 SGHRS and CDR2 YFSETQ. V dropped 2 bases and J dropped 4 bases, with 10 bases sitting between them. CDR3 residues: CASSLAPPYEQYF. The CDR3, as DNA: TGCGCCAGCAGCTTAGCCCCCCCTTACGAGCAGTACTTC.

The J gene is TRBJ2-3, the V gene TRBV29-1; D gene uncertain. V was pared by 7 bases and J by 5 bases, with 7 bases between. Germline CDR1 SQVTM, CDR2 ANQGSEA. The CDR3 consists of 10 residues. CDR3 sequence (DNA): TGCAGCGCCGGACGAGATACGCAGTATTTT. Protein: CSAGRDTQYF.

The rearrangement uses TRBV5-1 and TRBJ2-1, with D perhaps TRBD1 (6 bases). V was pared by 2 bases and J by 5 bases, with 17 bases between. Germline V gene lookup returns CDR1 SGHRS and CDR2 YFSETQ. The CDR3 contains 16 residues. CDR3 nucleotide sequence: TGCGCCAGCAGCTTTTCCGGGACAAGGGGCCACAATGAGCAGTTCTTC. This sequence encodes CASSFSGTRGHNEQFF.

This chain links TRBV3-1 with TRBJ1-1; D unresolved. Germline V gives CDR1 LGHDT, CDR2 YNNKEL (reference sequence). This CDR3 has 16 amino acids. V was shortened by 0 bases and J by 4 bases, with 15 bases between the two germline ends. In DNA, the CDR3 is TGTGCCAGCAGCCAAGATTCGGCCCCCATCGGCACTGAAGCTTTCTTT. Amino acid sequence: CASSQDSAPIGTEAFF.

This clonotype was detected ten times or more. The chain is built from TRBV6-1 and TRBJ1-2; D is undetermined. Germline CDR1 MNHNS, CDR2 SASEGT. V lost 0 bases and J lost 5, with 7 bases in between. The CDR3 is made up of 13 amino acids. As DNA, the CDR3 is TGTGCCAGCAGTGAAGCGATCGGTTATGGCTACACCTTC. Its translation is CASSEAIGYGYTF.

The gene calls are TRBV10-3 and TRBJ2-1, with D tentatively TRBD2 (5 bases). The CDR3 is 14 residues long. CDR1 and CDR2 from the germline V gene are ENHRY and SYGVKD. V was trimmed by 7 bases and J by 0 bases, leaving 10 bases between them. The CDR3, as DNA: TGTGCCATCACAGTGGGGAGCTCCTACAATGAGCAGTTCTTC. The encoded protein is CAITVGSSYNEQFF.

This clonotype occurred a few times. Given a much more abundant clone one base away, this may be a read error. The chain links TRBV6-2 or TRBV6-3 to TRBJ2-1; 8 bases fit TRBD2. CDR3 length equals 12 residues. CDR1 and CDR2 (germline): MNHEY, SVGEGT. CDR3 residues: CAGSYSGGWQFF. DNA of the CDR3: TGTGCCGGCAGTTACTCGGGGGGGTGGCAGTTCTTC.